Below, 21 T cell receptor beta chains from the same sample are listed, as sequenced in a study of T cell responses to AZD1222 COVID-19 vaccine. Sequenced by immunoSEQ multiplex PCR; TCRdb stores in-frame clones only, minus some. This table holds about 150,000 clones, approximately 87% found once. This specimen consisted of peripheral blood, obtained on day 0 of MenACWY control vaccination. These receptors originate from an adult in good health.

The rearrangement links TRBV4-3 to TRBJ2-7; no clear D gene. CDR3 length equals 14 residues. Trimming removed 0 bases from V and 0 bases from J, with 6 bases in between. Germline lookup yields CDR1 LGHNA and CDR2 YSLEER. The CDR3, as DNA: TGCGCCAGCAGCCAAGAGCACGGCTCCTACGAGCAGTACTTC. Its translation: CASSQEHGSYEQYF.

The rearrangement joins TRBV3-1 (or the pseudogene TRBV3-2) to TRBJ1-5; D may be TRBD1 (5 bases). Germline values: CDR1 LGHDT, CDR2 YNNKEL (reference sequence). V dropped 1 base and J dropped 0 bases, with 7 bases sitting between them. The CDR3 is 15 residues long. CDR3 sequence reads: CASSQGTNSNQPQHF. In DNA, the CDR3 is TGTGCCAGCAGCCAAGGGACAAATAGCAATCAGCCCCAGCATTTT.

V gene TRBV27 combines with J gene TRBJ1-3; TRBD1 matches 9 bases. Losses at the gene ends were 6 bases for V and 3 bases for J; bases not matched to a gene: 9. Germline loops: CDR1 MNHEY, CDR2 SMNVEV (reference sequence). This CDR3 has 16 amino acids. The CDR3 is CASSQWAGQGGNTIYF. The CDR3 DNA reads TGTGCCAGCAGCCAGTGGGCGGGACAGGGTGGAAACACCATATATTTT.

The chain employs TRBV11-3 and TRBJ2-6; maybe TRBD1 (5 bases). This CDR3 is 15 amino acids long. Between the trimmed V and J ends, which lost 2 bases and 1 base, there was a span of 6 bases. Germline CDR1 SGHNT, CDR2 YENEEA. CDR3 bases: TGTGCCAGCAGCTTAAAGGGGTCTGGGGCCAACGTCCTGACTTTC. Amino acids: CASSLKGSGANVLTF.

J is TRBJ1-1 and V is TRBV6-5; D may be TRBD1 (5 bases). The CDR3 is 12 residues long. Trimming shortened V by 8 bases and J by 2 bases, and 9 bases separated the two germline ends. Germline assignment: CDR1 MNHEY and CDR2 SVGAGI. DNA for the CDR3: TGTGCCAGCCAGGGTGGCAACACTGAAGCTTTCTTT. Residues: CASQGGNTEAFF.

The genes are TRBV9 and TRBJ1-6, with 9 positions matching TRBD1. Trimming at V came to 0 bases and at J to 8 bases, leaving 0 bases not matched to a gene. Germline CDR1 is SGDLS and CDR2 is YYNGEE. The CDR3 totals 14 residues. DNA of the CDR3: TGTGCCAGCAGCGTAGGACAGGGGGATTCACCCCTCCACTTT. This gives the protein CASSVGQGDSPLHF.

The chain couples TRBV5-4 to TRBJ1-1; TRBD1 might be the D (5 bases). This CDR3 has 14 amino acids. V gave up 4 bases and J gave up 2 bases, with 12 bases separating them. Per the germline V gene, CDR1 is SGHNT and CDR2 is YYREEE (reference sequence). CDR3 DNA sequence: TGTGCCAGCAGCCCACCGACAGTCAACACTGAAGCTTTCTTT. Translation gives CASSPPTVNTEAFF. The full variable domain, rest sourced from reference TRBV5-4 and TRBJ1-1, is ETGVTQSPTHLIKTRGQQVTLRCSSQSGHNTVSWYQQALGQGPQFIFQYYREEENGRGNFPPRFSGLQFPNYSSELNVNALELDDSALYLCASSPPTVNTEAFFGQGTRLTVV.

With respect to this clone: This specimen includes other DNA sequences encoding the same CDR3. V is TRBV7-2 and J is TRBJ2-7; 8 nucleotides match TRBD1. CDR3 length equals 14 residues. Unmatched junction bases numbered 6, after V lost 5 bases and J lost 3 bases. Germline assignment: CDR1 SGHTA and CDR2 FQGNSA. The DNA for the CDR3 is TGTGCCAGCAGCCCCGGGACAGGTAGCTACGAGCAGTACTTC. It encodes CASSPGTGSYEQYF. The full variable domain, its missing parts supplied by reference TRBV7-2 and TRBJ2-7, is GAGVSQSPSNKVTEKGKDVELRCDPISGHTALYWYRQSLGQGLEFLIYFQGNSAPDKSGLPSDRFSAERTGGSVSTLTIQRTQQEDSAVYLCASSPGTGSYEQYFGPGTRLTVT.

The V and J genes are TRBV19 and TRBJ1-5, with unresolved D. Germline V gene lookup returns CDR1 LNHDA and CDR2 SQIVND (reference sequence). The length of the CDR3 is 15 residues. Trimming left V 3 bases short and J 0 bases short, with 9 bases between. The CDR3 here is CASSISQNSNQPQHF. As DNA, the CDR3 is TGTGCCAGTAGTATCAGCCAGAATAGCAATCAGCCCCAGCATTTT.

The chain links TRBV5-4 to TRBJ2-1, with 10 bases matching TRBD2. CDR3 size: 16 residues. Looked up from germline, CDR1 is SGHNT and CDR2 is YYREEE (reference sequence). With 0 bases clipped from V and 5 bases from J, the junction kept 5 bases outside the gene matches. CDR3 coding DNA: TGTGCCAGCAGCTTGGCCCCGCTAGCGGGGGACAATGAGCAGTTCTTC. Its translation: CASSLAPLAGDNEQFF.

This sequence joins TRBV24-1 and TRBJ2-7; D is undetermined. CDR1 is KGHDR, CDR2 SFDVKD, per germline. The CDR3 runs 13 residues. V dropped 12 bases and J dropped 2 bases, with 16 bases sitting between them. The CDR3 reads CAPLLAPAYEQYV. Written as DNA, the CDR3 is TGTGCCCCTTTGCTGGCCCCAGCCTACGAGCAGTACGTC.

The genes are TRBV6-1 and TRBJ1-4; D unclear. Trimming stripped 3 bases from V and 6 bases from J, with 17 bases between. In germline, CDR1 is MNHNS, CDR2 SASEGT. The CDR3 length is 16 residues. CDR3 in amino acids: CASSEPLGRRDEKLFF. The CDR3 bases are TGTGCCAGCAGTGAGCCTCTAGGAAGGCGGGATGAAAAACTGTTTTTT.

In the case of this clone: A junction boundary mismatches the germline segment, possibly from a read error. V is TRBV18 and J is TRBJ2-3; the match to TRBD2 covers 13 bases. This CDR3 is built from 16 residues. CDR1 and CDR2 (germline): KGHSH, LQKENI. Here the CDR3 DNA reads TGTGCCAGCTCCCCACTAGCGGGAGGGCCTCGGGATACGCAGTATTTT. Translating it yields CASSPLAGGPRDTQYF. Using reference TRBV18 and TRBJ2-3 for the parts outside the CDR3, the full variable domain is NAGVMQNPRHLVRRRGQEARLRCSPMKGHSHVYWYRQLPEEGLKFMVYLQKENIIDESGMPKERFSAEFPKEGPSILRIQQVVRGDSAAYFCASSPLAGGPRDTQYFGPGTRLTVL.

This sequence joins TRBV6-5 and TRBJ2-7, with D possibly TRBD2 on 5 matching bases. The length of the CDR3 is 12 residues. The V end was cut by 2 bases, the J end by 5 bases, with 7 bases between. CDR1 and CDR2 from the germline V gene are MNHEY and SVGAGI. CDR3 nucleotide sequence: TGTGCCAGCAGTTACCCGGGGAACGAGCAGTACTTC. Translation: CASSYPGNEQYF.

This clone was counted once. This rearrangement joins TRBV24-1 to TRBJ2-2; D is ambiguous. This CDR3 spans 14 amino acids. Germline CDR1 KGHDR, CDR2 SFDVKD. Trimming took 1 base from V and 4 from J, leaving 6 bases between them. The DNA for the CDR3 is TGTGCCACCAGTGATTTTGGAAGCACCGGGGAGCTGTTTTTT. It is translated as CATSDFGSTGELFF.

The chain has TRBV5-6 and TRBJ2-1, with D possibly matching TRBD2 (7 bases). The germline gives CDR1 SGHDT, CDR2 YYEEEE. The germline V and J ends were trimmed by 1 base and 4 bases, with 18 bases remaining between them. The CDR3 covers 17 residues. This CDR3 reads CASSLRFRGARYNEQFF. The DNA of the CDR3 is TGTGCCAGCAGCTTGCGGTTTCGGGGGGCCAGGTACAATGAGCAGTTCTTC.

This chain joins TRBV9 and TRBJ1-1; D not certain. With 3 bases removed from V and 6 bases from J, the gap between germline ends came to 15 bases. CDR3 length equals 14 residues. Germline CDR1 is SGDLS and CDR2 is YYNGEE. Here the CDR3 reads CASSAHMAGAEAFF. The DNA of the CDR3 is TGTGCCAGCAGCGCCCACATGGCGGGCGCTGAAGCTTTCTTT. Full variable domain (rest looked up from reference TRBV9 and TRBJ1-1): DSGVTQTPKHLITATGQRVTLRCSPRSGDLSVYWYQQSLDQGLQFLIQYYNGEERAKGNILERFSAQQFPDLHSELNLSSLELGDSALYFCASSAHMAGAEAFFGQGTRLTVV.

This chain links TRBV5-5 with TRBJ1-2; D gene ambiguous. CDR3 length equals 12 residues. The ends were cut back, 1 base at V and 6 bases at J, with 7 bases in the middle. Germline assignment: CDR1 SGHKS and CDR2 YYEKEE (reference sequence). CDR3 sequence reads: CASSLLMNGYTF. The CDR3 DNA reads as TGTGCCAGCAGCTTGTTGATGAATGGCTACACCTTC.

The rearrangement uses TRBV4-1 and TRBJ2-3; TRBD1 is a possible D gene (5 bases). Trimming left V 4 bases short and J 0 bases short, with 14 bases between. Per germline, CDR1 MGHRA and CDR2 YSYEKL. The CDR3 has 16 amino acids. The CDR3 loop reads CASSLGHGLSTDTQYF. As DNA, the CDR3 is TGCGCCAGCAGCCTTGGACACGGCCTTAGCACAGATACGCAGTATTTT.

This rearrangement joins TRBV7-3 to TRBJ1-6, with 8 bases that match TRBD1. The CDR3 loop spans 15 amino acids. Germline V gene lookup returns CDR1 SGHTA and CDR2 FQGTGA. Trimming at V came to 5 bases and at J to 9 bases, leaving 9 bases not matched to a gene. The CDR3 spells CASSATTGVGSPLHF. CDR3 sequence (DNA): TGTGCCAGCAGCGCGACGACAGGGGTGGGTTCACCCCTCCACTTT. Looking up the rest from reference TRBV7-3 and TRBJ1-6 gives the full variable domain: GAGVSQTPSNKVTEKGKYVELRCDPISGHTALYWYRQSLGQGPEFLIYFQGTGAADDSGLPNDRFFAVRPEGSVSTLKIQRTERGDSAVYLCASSATTGVGSPLHFGNGTRLTVT.

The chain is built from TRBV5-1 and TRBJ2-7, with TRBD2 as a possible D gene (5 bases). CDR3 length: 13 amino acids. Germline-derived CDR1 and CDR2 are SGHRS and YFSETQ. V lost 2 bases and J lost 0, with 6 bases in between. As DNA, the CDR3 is TGCGCCAGCAGCTTAGCGGTCTCCTACGAGCAGTACTTC. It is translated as CASSLAVSYEQYF.